One sample yielded the 3 T cell receptor beta chains listed below, sequenced in a study of coeliac disease. The protocol was immunoSEQ multiplex PCR, while the TCRdb copy is restricted to in-frame clones and leaves out a portion. The table includes around 3,700 clones, roughly three quarters detected once. Sequencing was done on a sample of intraepithelial lymphocytes from the gut. The source is a man aged 25 to 40 with celiac disease.

The CDR3 spells CSVVPSGRVDTQYF. CDR3 sequence (DNA): TGCAGCGTTGTTCCTAGCGGGAGGGTTGATACGCAGTATTTT. The V and J genes are TRBV29-1 and TRBJ2-3; the match to TRBD2 covers 12 bases. Germline values: CDR1 SQVTM, CDR2 ANQGSEA. The CDR3 is 14 amino acids. V gave up 4 bases and J gave up 6 bases; unmatched junction bases: 5.

The chain recombines TRBV10-2 with TRBJ1-2, with a possible D match to TRBD1 (5 bases). CDR1 and CDR2 (germline): WSHSY, SAAADI. V was cut by 6 bases and J by 3 bases, with 11 bases left in between. The CDR3 covers 13 residues. CDR3 sequence (DNA): TGCGCCAGCAGCCCGGGGGTGGACTATGGCTACACCTTC. It is translated as CASSPGVDYGYTF.

This rearrangement joins TRBV2 to TRBJ2-3, with D possibly being TRBD1 (6 bases). V lost 2 bases, J lost 6 bases, and 15 bases lay in between. This CDR3 comprises 15 residues. Germline-derived CDR1 and CDR2 are SNHLY and FYNNEI. CDR3 coding DNA: TGTGCCAGCAGTGAAAACCGGCCAGGGGTGGATACGCAGTATTTT. Translation: CASSENRPGVDTQYF. The full variable domain, rest sourced from reference TRBV2 and TRBJ2-3, is EPEVTQTPSHQVTQMGQEVILRCVPISNHLYFYWYRQILGQKVEFLVSFYNNEISEKSEIFDDQFSVERPDGSNFTLKIRSTKLEDSAMYFCASSENRPGVDTQYFGPGTRLTVL.